This T cell receptor (beta chain) appears in the sequencing data of a study of beta chain features in type 1 diabetes. Study as a whole: Age, gender and cell yields were similar between patients and healthy donors.

A note on this clone: Its target is unknown.

General study results and limits: For type 1 diabetes patients, VDJ junctions showed fewer insertions and more deletions. Whether HLA type affects TCRB rearrangement stayed undetermined in the present work.

Central memory, naive, regulatory and stem cell-like memory CD4+ cells were sorted by CD45RO/CCR7/CD25/CD127/CD95/CD27. V gave up 4 bases and J gave up 7 bases, with 8 bases separating them. CDR1 GTSNPN and CDR2 SVGIG come from the germline V gene (reference sequence). The CDR3 length is 12 residues. The isolated RNA, all of it, was reverse transcribed, so expressed TCRB transcripts were what got sequenced. This table comes from immunoSEQ multiplex PCR, and its TCRdb copy is limited to in-frame clones, with some not included. This table holds roughly 250,000 clones, approximately 70% found once. The chain uses TRBV30 and TRBJ1-6, with D uncertain. This sequence was found in a man in his thirties or forties in good health. Sample: naive CD4+ T cells from blood. The CDR3 DNA is TGTGCCTGGAAGCAGAAAAATTCACCCCTCCACTTT. Translated, it gives CAWKQKNSPLHF.